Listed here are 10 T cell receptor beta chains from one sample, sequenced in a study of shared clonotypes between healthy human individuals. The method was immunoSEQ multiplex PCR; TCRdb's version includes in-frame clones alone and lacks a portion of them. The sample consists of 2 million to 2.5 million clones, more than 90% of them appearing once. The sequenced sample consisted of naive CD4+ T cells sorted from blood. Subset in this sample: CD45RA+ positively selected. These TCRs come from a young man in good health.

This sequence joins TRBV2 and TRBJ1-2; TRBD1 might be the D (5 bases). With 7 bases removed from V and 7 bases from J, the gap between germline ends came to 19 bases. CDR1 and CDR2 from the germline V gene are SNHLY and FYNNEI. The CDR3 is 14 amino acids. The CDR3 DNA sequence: TGTGCCAGCACCCACCCGGGACTCGGGTTTGGCTACACCTTC. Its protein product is CASTHPGLGFGYTF.

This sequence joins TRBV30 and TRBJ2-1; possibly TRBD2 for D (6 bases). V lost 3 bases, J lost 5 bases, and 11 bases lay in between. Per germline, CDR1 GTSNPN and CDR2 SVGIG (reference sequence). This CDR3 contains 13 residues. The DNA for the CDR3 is TGTGCCTGGAGAGTTAGCGGTCACAATGAGCAGTTCTTC. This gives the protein CAWRVSGHNEQFF.

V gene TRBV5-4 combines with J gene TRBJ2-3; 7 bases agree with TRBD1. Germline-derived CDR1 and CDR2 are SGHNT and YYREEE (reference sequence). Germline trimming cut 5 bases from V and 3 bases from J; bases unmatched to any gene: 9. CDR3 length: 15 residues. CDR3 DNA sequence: TGTGCCAGCAGACCACCGGGACAGTCGACAGATACGCAGTATTTT. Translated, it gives CASRPPGQSTDTQYF.

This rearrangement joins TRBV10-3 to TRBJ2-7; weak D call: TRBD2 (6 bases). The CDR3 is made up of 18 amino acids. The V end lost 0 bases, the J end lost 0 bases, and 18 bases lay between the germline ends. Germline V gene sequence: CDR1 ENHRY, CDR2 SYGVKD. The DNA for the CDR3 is TGTGCCATCAGTGAGTCGAGGTCCTCTGGCGGGGTCTCCTACGAGCAGTACTTC. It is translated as CAISESRSSGGVSYEQYF.

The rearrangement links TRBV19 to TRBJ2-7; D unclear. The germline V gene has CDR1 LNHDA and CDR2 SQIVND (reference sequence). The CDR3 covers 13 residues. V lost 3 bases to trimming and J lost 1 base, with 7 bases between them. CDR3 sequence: CASSISLSYEQYF. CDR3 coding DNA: TGTGCCAGTAGTATTAGTCTATCCTACGAGCAGTACTTC.

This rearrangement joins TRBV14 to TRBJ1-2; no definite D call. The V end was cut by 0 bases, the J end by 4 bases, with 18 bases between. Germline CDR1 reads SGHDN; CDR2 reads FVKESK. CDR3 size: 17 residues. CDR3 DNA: TGTGCCAGCAGCCAAGATCAGTGGGTCAGCACCTTCTATGGCTACACCTTC. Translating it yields CASSQDQWVSTFYGYTF.

CDR3 protein: CASSLYGTQQNYGYTF. In nucleotides, the CDR3 is TGTGCCAGCAGTTTATATGGGACACAACAAAACTATGGCTACACCTTC. This sequence joins TRBV28 and TRBJ1-2, with D possibly TRBD1 on 6 matching bases. The length of the CDR3 is 16 residues. Germline V gene lookup returns CDR1 MDHEN and CDR2 SYDVKM. V was clipped by 1 base and J by 2 bases, with 14 bases between them.

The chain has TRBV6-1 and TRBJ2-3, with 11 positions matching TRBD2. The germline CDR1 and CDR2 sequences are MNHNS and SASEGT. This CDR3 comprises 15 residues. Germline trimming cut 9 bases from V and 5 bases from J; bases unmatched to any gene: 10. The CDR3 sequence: CASHRGTSGKDTQYF. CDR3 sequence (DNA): TGTGCCAGTCACAGGGGGACTAGCGGAAAAGATACGCAGTATTTT.

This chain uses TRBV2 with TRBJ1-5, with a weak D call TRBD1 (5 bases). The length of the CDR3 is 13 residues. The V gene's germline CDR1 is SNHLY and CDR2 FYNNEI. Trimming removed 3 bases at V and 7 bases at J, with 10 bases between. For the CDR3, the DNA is TGTGCCAGCAGTGACAGGGAGGCCCAGCCCCAGCATTTT. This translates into CASSDREAQPQHF.

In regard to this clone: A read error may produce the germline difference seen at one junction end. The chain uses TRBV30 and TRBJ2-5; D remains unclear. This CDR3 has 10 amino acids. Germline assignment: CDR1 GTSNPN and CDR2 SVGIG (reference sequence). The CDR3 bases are TGTGCCTGGGACCAGGAGACCCAGTACTTC. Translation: CAWDQETQYF. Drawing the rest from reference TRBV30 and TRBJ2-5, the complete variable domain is SQTIHQWPATLVQPVGSPLSLECTVEGTSNPNLYWYRQAAGRGLQLLFYSVGIGQISSEVPQNLSASRPQDRQFILSSKKLLLSDSGFYLCAWDQETQYFGPGTRLLVL.